This T cell receptor beta chain was sequenced during a study of cytomegalovirus exposure and HLA in healthy donors. The PCR had 60 Vbeta and 13 Jbeta primers. Some clones are missing from TCRdb's copy, which holds only in-frame ones; the method was immunoSEQ multiplex PCR. Altogether about 83,000 clones are present, roughly 77% being singletons, with the ten largest covering 3.5% to 5%. Worth noting for this clone: Antigen specificity is unknown.

Healthy donors of bone marrow made up the group. Study-wide findings and caveats: For TCR beta chains, V- and J-gene trimming was later linked to a missense DCLRE1C variant.

The sequence came from a man aged 55-75 years in good health and CMV-seronegative. The sequencing input was PBMCs.

CDR3 DNA sequence: TGCGCCAGCAGCCAAGTCGCCACGAGTAATTCACCCCTCCACTTT. Its translation is CASSQVATSNSPLHF. The V gene is TRBV4-1, the J gene TRBJ1-6; D unresolved. V was trimmed by 1 base and J by 6 bases, leaving 10 bases between them. Looked up from germline, CDR1 is MGHRA and CDR2 is YSYEKL. The CDR3 sequence is 15 residues long.